This entry lists 23 T cell receptor beta chains sequenced from one sample in a study of cytomegalovirus exposure and HLA in healthy donors. The PCR was carried out with 60 Vbeta primers and 13 Jbeta primers. Only in-frame clones appear in the TCRdb table, and some are missing; sequencing was by immunoSEQ multiplex PCR. The table shows under 95,000 clones, with about three quarters occurring only once. Sequencing was carried out using PBMCs. These receptors came from a man under 40 in good health and CMV-seropositive.

V gene TRBV4-1 combines with J gene TRBJ1-1; possible D gene TRBD1, 6 bases. Germline loops: CDR1 MGHRA, CDR2 YSYEKL. The length of the CDR3 is 14 residues. Trimming left V 1 base short and J 5 bases short, with 11 bases between. The CDR3 region is CASSQGQAATEAFF. CDR3 DNA sequence: TGCGCCAGCAGCCAAGGACAGGCTGCGACTGAAGCTTTCTTT.

The chain is built from TRBV10-3 and TRBJ2-3, with 10 bases matching TRBD1. Germline CDR1 reads ENHRY; CDR2 reads SYGVKD. V was pared by 7 bases and J by 4 bases, with 5 bases of the junction left unmatched. The CDR3 loop spans 14 amino acids. CDR3 region: CAITGTGESDTQYF. CDR3 sequence (DNA): TGTGCCATCACTGGGACAGGGGAATCAGATACGCAGTATTTT.

As concerns this clone: Other DNA sequences in the sample encode the same CDR3. The CDR3 region is CASSRQGNTEAFF. In nucleotides, the CDR3 is TGTGCCAGCAGCCGACAGGGGAACACTGAAGCTTTCTTT. The chain joins TRBV11-3 to TRBJ1-1; the match to TRBD1 covers 7 bases. V was pared by 5 bases and J by 1 base, with 1 base of the junction left unmatched. The germline gives CDR1 SGHNT, CDR2 YENEEA. The CDR3 loop spans 13 amino acids.

This clone was seen a few times. The genes are TRBV5-1 and TRBJ2-2, with 9 bases that match TRBD1. The CDR3 contains 16 residues. The germline V gene has CDR1 SGHRS and CDR2 YFSETQ. V was clipped by 0 bases and J by 3 bases; unmatched bases: 3. The CDR3 bases are TGCGCCAGCAGCTTGGGGACAGGGGTTCACACCGGGGAGCTGTTTTTT. Residues: CASSLGTGVHTGELFF.

This chain connects TRBV28 to TRBJ2-3, with D tentatively TRBD1 (6 bases). V lost 7 bases and J 6 bases, leaving 26 bases between the germline ends. The CDR3 contains 17 residues. Germline V gene data show CDR1 as MDHEN and CDR2 as SYDVKM. CDR3: CASIKSMGQGPTDTQYF. CDR3 nucleotides: TGTGCCAGCATCAAATCCATGGGACAAGGTCCCACCGATACGCAGTATTTT.

This clone has only one observation. CDR3 DNA: TGTGCCAGCACCCCTCGGTCCTCTTCCTACGAGCAGTACTTC. This sequence encodes CASTPRSSSYEQYF. This chain joins TRBV6-6 and TRBJ2-7; no definite D call. Deletions cut 7 bases from V and 1 base from J, with 14 bases between. The CDR3 totals 14 residues. The germline V gene has CDR1 MNHNY and CDR2 SVGAGI (reference sequence).

The rearrangement joins TRBV12-5 to TRBJ2-1, with TRBD2 matching over 14 bases. V trimming: 6 bases; J trimming: 7 bases; junction bases outside the gene matches: 5. The CDR3 contains 15 residues. CDR1 LGHNT and CDR2 FRNRAP come from the germline V gene. This chain's CDR3 is CASGPGTSGSNEQFF. Here the CDR3 DNA reads TGTGCTAGTGGCCCCGGGACTAGCGGGAGTAATGAGCAGTTCTTC.

The chain uses TRBV5-1 and TRBJ1-5, with a tentative D call TRBD1 (6 bases). Trimming shortened V by 0 bases and J by 5 bases, and 12 bases separated the two germline ends. The germline gives CDR1 SGHRS, CDR2 YFSETQ. This CDR3 is built from 15 residues. CDR3 nucleotide sequence: TGCGCCAGCAGCTTGGAGGGGGAGCGGTATCAGCCCCAGCATTTT. It codes for CASSLEGERYQPQHF. The variable domain in full, with the rest retrieved from reference TRBV5-1 and TRBJ1-5, is KAGVTQTPRYLIKTRGQQVTLSCSPISGHRSVSWYQQTPGQGLQFLFEYFSETQRNKGNFPGRFSGRQFSNSRSEMNVSTLELGDSALYLCASSLEGERYQPQHFGDGTRLSIL.

In this sample, this clone turned up once. V and J are TRBV7-6 and TRBJ1-2; D may be TRBD1 (5 bases). The V end was cut by 0 bases, the J end by 5 bases, with 19 bases between. The CDR3 runs to 17 residues. Germline assignment: CDR1 SGHVS and CDR2 FNYEAQ. The CDR3 region has the DNA TGTGCCAGCAGCTTAGCTCCCCGGGACTTTTCCTCTTATGGCTACACCTTC. Translated: CASSLAPRDFSSYGYTF.

This chain uses TRBV2 with TRBJ2-7; D uncertain. The CDR3 has 9 amino acids. Germline V gene lookup returns CDR1 SNHLY and CDR2 FYNNEI. Deletions cut 8 bases from V and 4 bases from J, with 3 bases between. The CDR3 protein is CASLYEQYF. DNA of the CDR3: TGTGCCAGCCTTTACGAGCAGTACTTC.

CDR3 coding DNA: TGTGCCAGCAGCCCGGACAGGGGGCGTGGGGTGAACACTGAAGCTTTCTTT. It specifies CASSPDRGRGVNTEAFF. The rearrangement uses TRBV11-2 and TRBJ1-1, with 11 positions matching TRBD1. The CDR3 loop spans 17 amino acids. Germline CDR1 and CDR2: SGHAT and FQNNGV. Trimming removed 5 bases from V and 0 bases from J; junction bases left unmatched: 8.

The table lists this clone with a count of one. The chain combines TRBV30 with TRBJ1-1; no clear D. The CDR3 covers 14 residues. Trimming pared 0 bases from V and 6 bases from J, leaving 14 bases between. CDR1 is GTSNPN and CDR2 is SVGIG in the germline V gene (reference sequence). CDR3 protein: CAWSVSPASAEAFF. As DNA, the CDR3 is TGTGCCTGGAGTGTAAGCCCCGCCAGCGCTGAAGCTTTCTTT.

The V gene is TRBV2, the J gene TRBJ1-2; D not certain. Germline assignment: CDR1 SNHLY and CDR2 FYNNEI. Trimming took 4 bases from V and 0 from J, leaving 9 bases between them. The CDR3 covers 14 residues. As DNA, the CDR3 is TGTGCCAGCAGTGGCTCTAGGACTAACTATGGCTACACCTTC. Amino acids: CASSGSRTNYGYTF.

This clone has more than one count but fewer than ten. The chain combines TRBV27 with TRBJ2-7; 7 nucleotides line up with TRBD1. V shed 6 bases and J 3 bases; nucleotides not matched to a gene: 5. From germline, CDR1 is MNHEY and CDR2 SMNVEV (reference sequence). This CDR3 region has 13 residues. This CDR3 reads CASRKTGLYEQYF. The CDR3 nucleotides read TGTGCCAGCAGAAAGACAGGGCTCTACGAGCAGTACTTC.

The chain combines TRBV7-8 with TRBJ1-1; D gene unclear. Germline CDR1 and CDR2: SGHVS and FQNEAQ. Trimming stripped 2 bases from V and 1 base from J, with 11 bases between. The CDR3 has 15 residues. The CDR3 DNA follows: TGTGCCAGCAGCTTATCCCCAGGAGGGAACACTGAAGCTTTCTTT. This encodes CASSLSPGGNTEAFF. The entire variable domain, with the rest obtained from reference TRBV7-8 and TRBJ1-1, is as follows: GAGVSQSPRYKVAKRGQDVALRCDPISGHVSLFWYQQALGQGPEFLTYFQNEAQLDKSGLPSDRFFAERPEGSVSTLKIQRTQQEDSAVYLCASSLSPGGNTEAFFGQGTRLTVV.

This clone was observed a handful of times. The gene calls are TRBV6-6 and TRBJ2-1; no firm D call. The CDR3 has 12 residues. Germline V lookup: CDR1 MNHNY, CDR2 SVGAGI (reference sequence). V gave up 2 bases and J gave up 8 bases, with 7 bases separating them. This CDR3 reads CASSYRSDEQFF. The CDR3 DNA is TGTGCCAGCAGTTACCGAAGCGATGAGCAGTTCTTC.

The chain links TRBV5-1 to TRBJ2-6; D is possibly TRBD1 (7 bases). Trimming pared 4 bases from V and 4 bases from J, leaving 21 bases between. The germline gives CDR1 SGHRS, CDR2 YFSETQ. The CDR3 is 18 residues long. The chain's CDR3 is CASSPRGVSPGGANVLTF. The CDR3 nucleotides read TGCGCCAGCAGCCCCAGGGGGGTCAGCCCTGGAGGGGCCAACGTCCTGACTTTC.

This clone has just one count. The gene calls are TRBV28 and TRBJ1-2, with D possibly matching TRBD1 (5 bases). The V gene's germline CDR1 is MDHEN and CDR2 SYDVKM. Between the trimmed V and J ends, which lost 5 bases and 8 bases, there was a span of 18 bases. The CDR3 spans 14 residues. CDR3 sequence (DNA): TGTGCCAGCAGTCTCCAGACAGAGCTCTCCGGCTACACCTTC. This encodes CASSLQTELSGYTF.

This clone was counted a few times. The V call is TRBV28, the J call TRBJ1-5; the match to TRBD1 covers 10 bases. The CDR3 has 15 amino acids. The trim removed 7 bases at V and 1 base at J, leaving 4 bases unmatched. Germline V gives CDR1 MDHEN, CDR2 SYDVKM. CDR3 coding DNA: TGTGCCAGCAATACGGGACAGGGGAGCAATCAGCCCCAGCATTTT. Its translation is CASNTGQGSNQPQHF.

The chain has TRBV2 and TRBJ1-2; 9 nucleotides line up with TRBD1. V was pared by 5 bases and J by 4 bases, with 5 bases of the junction left unmatched. Per germline, CDR1 SNHLY and CDR2 FYNNEI. The CDR3 runs to 14 residues. CDR3: CASSRDRAGYGYTF. CDR3 bases: TGTGCCAGCAGTAGGGACAGGGCGGGCTATGGCTACACCTTC.

J is TRBJ2-1 and V is TRBV20-1; D call uncertain. The ends were cut back, 5 bases at V and 4 bases at J, with 6 bases in the middle. Germline CDR1 is DFQATT and CDR2 is SNEGSKA (reference sequence). This CDR3 spans 11 amino acids. The CDR3 sequence is CSALMYNEQFF. The DNA of the CDR3 is TGCAGTGCTTTAATGTACAATGAGCAGTTCTTC.

V is TRBV6-1 and J is TRBJ1-1; no definite D call. V lost 3 bases and J lost 0, with 5 bases in between. Germline V gene sequence: CDR1 MNHNS, CDR2 SASEGT. CDR3 size: 13 residues. The DNA of the CDR3 is TGTGCCAGCAGTGATTCGGTGAACACTGAAGCTTTCTTT. This encodes CASSDSVNTEAFF.

In this sample, this clone turned up a few times. CDR3 sequence (DNA): TGTGCCAGCAGTTACTCGACGGGAATCACAGATACGCAGTATTTT. This codes for CASSYSTGITDTQYF. This chain joins TRBV6-5 and TRBJ2-3; D might be TRBD2 (5 bases). CDR1 is MNHEY, CDR2 SVGAGI, per germline. V lost 0 bases, J lost 2 bases, and 9 bases lay in between. There are 15 residues in the CDR3.